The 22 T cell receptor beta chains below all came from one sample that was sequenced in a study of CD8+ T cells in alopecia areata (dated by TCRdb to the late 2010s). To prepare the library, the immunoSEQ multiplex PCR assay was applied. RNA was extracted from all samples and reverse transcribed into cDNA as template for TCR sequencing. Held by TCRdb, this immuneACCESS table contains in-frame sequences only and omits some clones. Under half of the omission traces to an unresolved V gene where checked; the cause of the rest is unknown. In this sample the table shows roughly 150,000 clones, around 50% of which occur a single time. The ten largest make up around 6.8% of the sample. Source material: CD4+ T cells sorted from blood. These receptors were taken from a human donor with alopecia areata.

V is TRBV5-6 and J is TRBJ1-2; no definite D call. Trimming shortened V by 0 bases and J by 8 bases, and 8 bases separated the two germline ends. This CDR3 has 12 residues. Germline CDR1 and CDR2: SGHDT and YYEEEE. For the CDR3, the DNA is TGTGCCAGCAGCTTGGCCCCGGGAGGCTACACCTTC. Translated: CASSLAPGGYTF.

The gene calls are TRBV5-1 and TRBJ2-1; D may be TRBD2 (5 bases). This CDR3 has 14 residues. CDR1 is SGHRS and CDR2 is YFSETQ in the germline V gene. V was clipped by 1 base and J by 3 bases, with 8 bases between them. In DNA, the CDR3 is TGCGCCAGCAGCTTGCAAAGCGGCTACAATGAGCAGTTCTTC. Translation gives CASSLQSGYNEQFF.

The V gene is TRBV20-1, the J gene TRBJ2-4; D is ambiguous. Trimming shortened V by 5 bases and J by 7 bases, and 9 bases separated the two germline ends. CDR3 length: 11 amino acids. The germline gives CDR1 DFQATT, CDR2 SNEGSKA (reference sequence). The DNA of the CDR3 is TGCAGTGCTGGTCCCGGGAACATTCAGTACTTC. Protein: CSAGPGNIQYF.

The CDR3 DNA reads as TGTGCCAGCAGCTTATCCGGAGAGACCCAGTACTTC. Amino acids: CASSLSGETQYF. The chain combines TRBV11-2 with TRBJ2-5; D is unclear. V was clipped by 2 bases and J by 4 bases, with 5 bases between them. Germline V gene sequence: CDR1 SGHAT, CDR2 FQNNGV. There are 12 residues in the CDR3.

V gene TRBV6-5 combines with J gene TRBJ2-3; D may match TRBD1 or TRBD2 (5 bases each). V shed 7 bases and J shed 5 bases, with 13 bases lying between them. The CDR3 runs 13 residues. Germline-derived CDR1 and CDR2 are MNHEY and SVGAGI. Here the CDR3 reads CASTSPGGDTQYF. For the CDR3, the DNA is TGTGCCAGCACCTCACCTGGGGGAGATACGCAGTATTTT.

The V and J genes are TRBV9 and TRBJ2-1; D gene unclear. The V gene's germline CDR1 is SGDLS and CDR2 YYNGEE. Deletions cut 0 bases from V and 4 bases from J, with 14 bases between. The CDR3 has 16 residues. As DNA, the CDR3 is TGTGCCAGCAGCGTAGACATCCGGGTCATATACAATGAGCAGTTCTTC. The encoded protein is CASSVDIRVIYNEQFF.

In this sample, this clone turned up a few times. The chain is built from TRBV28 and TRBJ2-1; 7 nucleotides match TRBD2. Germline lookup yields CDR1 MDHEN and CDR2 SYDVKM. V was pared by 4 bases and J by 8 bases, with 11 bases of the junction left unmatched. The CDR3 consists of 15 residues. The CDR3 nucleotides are TGTGCCAGCAGTTCCCTGGGCGGGAGTATCGATGAGCAGTTCTTC. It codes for CASSSLGGSIDEQFF.

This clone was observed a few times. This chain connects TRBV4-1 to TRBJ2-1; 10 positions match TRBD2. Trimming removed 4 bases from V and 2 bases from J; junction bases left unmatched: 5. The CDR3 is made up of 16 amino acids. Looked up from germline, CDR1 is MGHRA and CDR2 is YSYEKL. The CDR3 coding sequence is TGCGCCAGCAGCCCAGGTGGACTAGCGGCCTACAATGAGCAGTTCTTC. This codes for CASSPGGLAAYNEQFF.

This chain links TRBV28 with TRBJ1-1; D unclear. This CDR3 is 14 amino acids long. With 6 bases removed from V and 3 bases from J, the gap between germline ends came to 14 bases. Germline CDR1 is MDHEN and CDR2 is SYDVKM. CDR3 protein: CASSGVMTYTEAFF. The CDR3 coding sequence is TGTGCCAGCAGCGGAGTAATGACGTACACTGAAGCTTTCTTT.

CDR3 coding DNA: TGTGCCTGGAGTTGGAGGAGGGCAGATACGCAGTATTTT. It codes for CAWSWRRADTQYF. This chain joins TRBV30 and TRBJ2-3; TRBD2 might be the D (6 bases). The V end was cut by 2 bases, the J end by 4 bases, with 10 bases between. The CDR3 has 13 residues. CDR1 and CDR2 from the germline V gene are GTSNPN and SVGIG (reference sequence).

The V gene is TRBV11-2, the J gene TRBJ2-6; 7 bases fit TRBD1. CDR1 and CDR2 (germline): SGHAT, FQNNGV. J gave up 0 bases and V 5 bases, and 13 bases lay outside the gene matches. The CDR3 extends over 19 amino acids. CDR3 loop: CASSPISQGELSGANVLTF. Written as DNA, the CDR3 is TGTGCCAGCAGCCCGATAAGTCAGGGGGAGCTCTCTGGGGCCAACGTCCTGACTTTC.

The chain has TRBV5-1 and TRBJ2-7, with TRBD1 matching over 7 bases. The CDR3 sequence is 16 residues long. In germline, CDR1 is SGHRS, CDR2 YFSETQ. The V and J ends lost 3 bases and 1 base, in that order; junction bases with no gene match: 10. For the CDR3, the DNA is TGCGCCAGCAGCTCGGAAACCTGGGACAGTTCCTACGAGCAGTACTTC. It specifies CASSSETWDSSYEQYF.

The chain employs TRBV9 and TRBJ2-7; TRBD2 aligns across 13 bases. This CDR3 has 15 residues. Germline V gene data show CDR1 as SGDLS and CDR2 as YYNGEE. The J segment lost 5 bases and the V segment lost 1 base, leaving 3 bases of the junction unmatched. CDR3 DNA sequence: TGTGCCAGCAGCGTACTGGGACTAGCGGGAAACGAGCAGTACTTC. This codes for CASSVLGLAGNEQYF.

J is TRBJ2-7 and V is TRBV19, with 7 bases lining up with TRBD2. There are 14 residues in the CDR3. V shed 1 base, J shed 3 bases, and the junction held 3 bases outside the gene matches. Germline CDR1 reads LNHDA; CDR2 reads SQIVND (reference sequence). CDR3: CASSIGGGSYEQYF. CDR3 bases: TGTGCCAGTAGTATAGGCGGCGGGAGCTACGAGCAGTACTTC.

CDR3 loop: CSVRGTGTEAFF. CDR3 sequence (DNA): TGCAGCGTGAGAGGGACTGGCACTGAAGCTTTCTTT. This rearrangement joins TRBV29-1 to TRBJ1-1, with D tentatively TRBD1 (5 bases). Trimming removed 6 bases from V and 4 bases from J, with 12 bases in between. The CDR3 has 12 residues. Germline V CDR1 and CDR2: SQVTM, ANQGSEA.

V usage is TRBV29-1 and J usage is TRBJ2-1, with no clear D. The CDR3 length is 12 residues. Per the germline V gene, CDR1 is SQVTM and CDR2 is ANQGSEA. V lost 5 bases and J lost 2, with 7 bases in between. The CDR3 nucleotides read TGCAGCGTTATTAAAACCTACAATGAGCAGTTCTTC. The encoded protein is CSVIKTYNEQFF.

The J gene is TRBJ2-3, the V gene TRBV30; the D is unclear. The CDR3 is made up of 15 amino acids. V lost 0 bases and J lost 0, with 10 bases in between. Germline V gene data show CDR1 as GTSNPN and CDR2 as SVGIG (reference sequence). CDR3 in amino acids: CAWSVQARSTDTQYF. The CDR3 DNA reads TGTGCCTGGAGTGTCCAAGCGAGAAGCACAGATACGCAGTATTTT.

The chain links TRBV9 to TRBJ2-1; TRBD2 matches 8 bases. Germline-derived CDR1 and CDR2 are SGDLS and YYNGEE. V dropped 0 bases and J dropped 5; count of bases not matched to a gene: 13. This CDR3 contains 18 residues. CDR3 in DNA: TGTGCCAGCAGCGTAGCCCCACTGAGCGGGAGAATCCACAATGAGCAGTTCTTC. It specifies CASSVAPLSGRIHNEQFF.

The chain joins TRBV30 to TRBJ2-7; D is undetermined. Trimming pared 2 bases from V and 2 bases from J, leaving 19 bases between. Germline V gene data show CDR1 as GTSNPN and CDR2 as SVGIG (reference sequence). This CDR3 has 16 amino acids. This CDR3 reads CAWSPTDLLAPYEQYF. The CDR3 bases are TGTGCCTGGAGTCCTACGGACCTTCTGGCGCCCTACGAGCAGTACTTC. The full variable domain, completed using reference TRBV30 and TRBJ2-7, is SQTIHQWPATLVQPVGSPLSLECTVEGTSNPNLYWYRQAAGRGLQLLFYSVGIGQISSEVPQNLSASRPQDRQFILSSKKLLLSDSGFYLCAWSPTDLLAPYEQYFGPGTRLTVT.

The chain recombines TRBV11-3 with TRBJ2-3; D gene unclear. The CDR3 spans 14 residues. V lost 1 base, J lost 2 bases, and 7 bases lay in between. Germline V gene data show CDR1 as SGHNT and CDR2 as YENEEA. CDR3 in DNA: TGTGCCAGCAGCTTAGGAGGATACACAGATACGCAGTATTTT. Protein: CASSLGGYTDTQYF.

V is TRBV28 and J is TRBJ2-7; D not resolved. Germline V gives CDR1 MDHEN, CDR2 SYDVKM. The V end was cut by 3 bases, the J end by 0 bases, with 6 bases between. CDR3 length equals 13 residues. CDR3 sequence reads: CASSLQSSYEQYF. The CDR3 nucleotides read TGTGCCAGCAGTTTGCAGAGCTCCTACGAGCAGTACTTC. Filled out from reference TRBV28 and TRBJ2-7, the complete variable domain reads DVKVTQSSRYLVKRTGEKVFLECVQDMDHENMFWYRQDPGLGLRLIYFSYDVKMKEKGDIPEGYSVSREKKERFSLILESASTNQTSMYLCASSLQSSYEQYFGPGTRLTVT.

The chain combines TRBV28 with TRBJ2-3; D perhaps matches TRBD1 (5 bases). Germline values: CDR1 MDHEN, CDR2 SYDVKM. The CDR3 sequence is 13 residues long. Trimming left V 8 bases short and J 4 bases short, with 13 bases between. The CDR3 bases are TGTGCCAGCGCGCTAAGGGGCGCAGATACGCAGTATTTT. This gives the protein CASALRGADTQYF.